This T cell receptor (beta chain) was recorded in a study of cytomegalovirus exposure and HLA in healthy donors. Across the study: A data release that came early held 80 million to 95 million unique TCRs from HLA-typed donors. Findings of the study overall: Listed as cytomegalovirus-associated were 150 or so TCR beta chains. Among donors in an Asian-associated ancestry cluster, a later analysis reportedly found fewer N-insertions than the roughly 700-donor mean.

Remarks on this clone: Its specificity is not known. The junction shows a germline mismatch at one end, possibly a read error.

Germline V CDR1 and CDR2: SGHKS, YYEKEE (reference sequence). This CDR3 comprises 16 residues. As for the donors, each was a healthy bone marrow donor. PCR amplification relied on 60 Vbeta primers (plus 13 Jbeta primers). The table came from immunoSEQ multiplex PCR; TCRdb's copy has only in-frame clones and leaves some out. The table records around 150,000 clones, approximately 79% of them present only once. The receptor comes from a male donor in good health and CMV-seronegative. Sequenced input: PBMCs. The chain combines TRBV5-5 with TRBJ1-4; 8 positions agree with TRBD1. The CDR3 DNA is TGCGCCAGCAGCCTAGGGGAGGGGACAGGAAATGAAAAACTGTTTTTT. Its translation is CASSLGEGTGNEKLFF.